A selection of T cell receptor beta chains follows, all from one sample in a study of beta chain features in type 1 diabetes. Data came from immunoSEQ multiplex PCR; TCRdb stores just in-frame clones and leaves some out. The sample carries 15,000 to 20,000 clones, about 53% recorded once. Sequencing used stem cell memory CD4+ T cells from blood. These receptors all stem from a man aged 18 to 35 in good health. Each CDR3 is given with its conserved first and last residue. A D gene is named only where the DNA matches it firmly. Expanded clones are given a class, and other clones once, few, many or no size at all.

V	size	D	J	length	CDR3	DNA
TRBV30	few	TRBD2	TRBJ2-1	15	CAWDQAAGGYNEQFF	TGTGCCTGGGACCAGGCAGCGGGGGGTTACAATGAGCAGTTCTTC
TRBV9	.	.	TRBJ2-3	15	CASSDISASTDTQYF	TGTGCCAGCAGCGATATTAGCGCTAGCACAGATACGCAGTATTTT
TRBV6-5	.	.	TRBJ2-2	15	CASRLSGSGAGELFF	TGTGCCAGCAGATTATCAGGGTCGGGGGCCGGGGAGCTGTTTTTT
TRBV10-3	few	TRBD2	TRBJ2-3	18	CAISESRMVAGDPDTQYF	TGTGCCATCAGTGAGTCGAGGATGGTAGCGGGAGACCCAGATACGCAGTATTTT
TRBV30	.	TRBD2	TRBJ2-1	13	CAWSILAGNEQFF	TGTGCCTGGAGTATACTAGCGGGCAATGAGCAGTTCTTC
TRBV4-1	.	TRBD2	TRBJ2-4	17	CASSQGTSGSAKNIQYF	TGCGCCAGCAGCCAGGGCACTAGCGGGAGTGCCAAAAACATTCAGTACTTC
TRBV10-3	.	TRBD1	TRBJ2-7	15	CATSGRQGVSYEQYF	TGTGCCACCTCGGGACGGCAGGGGGTCTCCTACGAGCAGTACTTC
TRBV7-8	.	TRBD1	TRBJ1-6	15	CASSFGTGLNSPLHF	TGTGCCAGCAGCTTCGGGACAGGGTTAAATTCACCCCTCCACTTT
TRBV19	once	TRBD1	TRBJ1-5	13	CASTGQGDQPQHF	TGTGCCAGTACGGGACAGGGAGATCAGCCCCAGCATTTT
TRBV28	.	TRBD2	TRBJ2-3	15	CASSFGGTLADTQYF	TGTGCCAGCAGTTTCGGGGGGACTCTCGCAGATACGCAGTATTTT
TRBV5-6	.	.	TRBJ1-1	13	CASSLGRDTEAFF	TGTGCCAGCAGCTTGGGCCGGGACACTGAAGCTTTCTTT
TRBV7-9	few	.	TRBJ1-2	11	CASSVMAGYTF	TGTGCCAGCAGCGTCATGGCTGGCTACACCTTC
TRBV4-1	few	TRBD2	TRBJ2-3	17	CASSQGGLAGGTDTQYF	TGCGCCAGCAGCCAAGGGGGACTAGCGGGGGGCACAGATACGCAGTATTTT
TRBV28	few	TRBD1	TRBJ1-1	14	CASSFQGADTEAFF	TGTGCCAGCAGTTTTCAGGGGGCGGACACTGAAGCTTTCTTT
TRBV18	few	TRBD1	TRBJ2-5	13	CASSPLAGTVIHF	TGTGCCAGCTCACCACTCGCCGGGACAGTAATCCACTTC
TRBV7-2	.	TRBD2	TRBJ2-3	19	CASSLASTSGGLEADTQYF	TGTGCCAGCAGCTTAGCGAGCACTAGCGGGGGTTTAGAGGCAGATACGCAGTATTTT
TRBV30	few	.	TRBJ1-5	13	CAWNLGGGQPQHF	TGTGCCTGGAACCTAGGGGGGGGTCAGCCCCAGCATTTT
TRBV6-5	few	.	TRBJ1-2	16	CASSYSWRGGDYGYTF	TGTGCCAGCAGTTACTCGTGGCGGGGGGGAGACTATGGCTACACCTTC
TRBV28	.	TRBD1	TRBJ2-3	16	CASSPSGTGIADTQYF	TGTGCCAGCAGTCCATCCGGGACAGGGATTGCAGATACGCAGTATTTT
TRBV28	few	.	TRBJ2-1	17	CASSQLSLVGVGNEQFF	TGTGCCAGCAGCCAGCTAAGCCTAGTCGGCGTCGGCAATGAGCAGTTCTTC
TRBV29-1	.	.	TRBJ2-2	17	CSVARLRGLTNTGELFF	TGCAGCGTTGCCCGCCTCCGAGGACTAACGAACACCGGGGAGCTGTTTTTT
TRBV19	.	TRBD2	TRBJ2-1	16	CASSRATSGGYNEQFF	TGTGCCAGTAGTAGAGCTACTAGCGGGGGGTACAATGAGCAGTTCTTC
TRBV6-5	.	.	TRBJ2-7	14	CASSYRDTAGEQYF	TGTGCCAGCAGTTACAGGGACACTGCCGGCGAGCAGTACTTC
TRBV4-1	.	TRBD2	TRBJ2-7	16	CASSQSWGGRASEQYF	TGCGCCAGCAGCCAATCGTGGGGCGGGAGGGCCTCCGAGCAGTACTTC
TRBV28	.	.	TRBJ2-7	14	CASSLSGGIYEQYF	TGTGCCAGCAGTTTATCTGGGGGGATCTACGAGCAGTACTTC
TRBV4-3	.	.	TRBJ2-7	16	CASSQDRGRDSYEQYF	TGCGCCAGCAGCCAAGATAGGGGGAGGGACTCCTACGAGCAGTACTTC
TRBV28	.	TRBD1	TRBJ1-3	16	CASKRTGYATGNTIYF	TGTGCCAGCAAGCGGACAGGGTACGCCACTGGAAACACCATATATTTT
TRBV28	.	.	TRBJ1-6	17	CASNPPWGVGRNSPLHF	TGTGCCAGCAACCCCCCCTGGGGTGTGGGGAGGAATTCACCCCTCCACTTT
TRBV6-1	.	TRBD1	TRBJ1-2	14	CASRAGQDLYGYTF	TGTGCCAGCAGAGCGGGACAGGACCTCTATGGCTACACCTTC
TRBV7-3	few	TRBD2	TRBJ2-3	14	CASSWRAGGDTQYF	TGTGCCAGCAGCTGGAGAGCGGGGGGCGATACGCAGTATTTT
TRBV12-5	.	TRBD2	TRBJ2-1	16	CASGLVLSGRRNEQFF	TGTGCTAGTGGTTTGGTACTTAGCGGGAGGAGGAATGAGCAGTTCTTC
TRBV7-2	few	TRBD2	TRBJ2-1	15	CASSRDRTRANEQFF	TGTGCCAGCAGCCGAGATCGGACTAGGGCTAATGAGCAGTTCTTC
TRBV10-3	few	TRBD1	TRBJ2-7	14	CAIRPGQGGHEQYF	TGTGCCATCAGACCGGGACAGGGGGGACACGAGCAGTACTTC
TRBV27	.	TRBD1	TRBJ1-5	15	CASIVPGTGNQPQHF	TGTGCCAGCATCGTACCGGGGACAGGGAATCAGCCCCAGCATTTT
TRBV19	few	.	TRBJ2-7	14	CASSIVLGAYEQYF	TGTGCCAGTAGTATAGTTTTAGGGGCCTACGAGCAGTACTTC
TRBV29-1	few	.	TRBJ1-5	13	CSVNQGSNQPQHF	TGCAGCGTCAATCAGGGAAGCAATCAGCCCCAGCATTTT
TRBV2	.	.	TRBJ2-1	15	CASSEEGVGYNEQFF	TGTGCCAGCAGTGAAGAGGGAGTAGGGTACAATGAGCAGTTCTTC
TRBV6-6	.	.	TRBJ1-5	14	CATQDLIGNQPQHF	TGTGCCACCCAAGACTTGATCGGCAATCAGCCCCAGCATTTT
TRBV7-2	.	.	TRBJ2-1	14	CASSLPATKDEQFF	TGTGCCAGCAGCTTACCAGCGACTAAGGATGAGCAGTTCTTC
TRBV7-2	.	TRBD2	TRBJ2-7	15	CASSPGERGAYEQYF	TGTGCCAGCAGCCCCGGGGAGCGGGGGGCCTACGAGCAGTACTTC
TRBV7-2	.	.	TRBJ2-1	13	CASSLSRNNEQFF	TGTGCCAGCAGCTTATCTAGGAACAATGAGCAGTTCTTC